A single sample is the source of the 7 T cell receptor beta chains below, sequenced in a study of T cells in Graves' hyperthyroidism and ophthalmopathy. Template material for amplifying TCR beta CDR3 regions consisted of RNA transcripts. The HTBI primer set was used in a first-round RT-PCR of the TCR CDR3. TCRdb reprocessed the multiplex PCR reads via MiXCR and lists one record per CDR3 protein. Of about 350,000 distinct CDR3 sequences detected, 11% to 15% appear once; the ten largest clones hold approximately 25%. Sequencing was performed on blood. The receptors come from a woman aged 25 to 39 with Graves' hyperthyroidism.

The table lists this clonotype with many counts. V is TRBV15 and J is TRBJ1-5, with D uncertain. V dropped 0 bases and J dropped 6 bases, with 12 bases sitting between them. Germline V gene sequence: CDR1 LNHNV, CDR2 YYDKDF (reference sequence). The CDR3 length is 15 residues. The CDR3 reads CATSRDKGYGQPQHF. In DNA, the CDR3 is TGTGCCACCAGCAGAGATAAAGGATACGGTCAGCCCCAGCATTTT.

CDR3 loop: CASLLEETQYF. CDR3 DNA sequence: TGTGCCAGCTTACTAGAAGAGACCCAGTACTTC. The rearrangement joins TRBV6-1 to TRBJ2-5; tentatively, D is TRBD2 (5 bases). There are 11 residues in the CDR3. Per germline, CDR1 MNHNS and CDR2 SASEGT. Trimming stripped 8 bases from V and 3 bases from J, with 7 bases between.

This clonotype was observed a few times. This chain joins TRBV13 and TRBJ2-2; TRBD2 matches 11 bases. Germline lookup yields CDR1 PRHDT and CDR2 FYEKMQ (reference sequence). Unmatched junction bases numbered 9, after V lost 5 bases and J lost 7 bases. This CDR3 region has 16 residues. Written as DNA, the CDR3 is TGTGCCAGCAGCGCAAGTAGCGGGAGGGCCAGCGGGGAGCTGTTTTTT. Protein product: CASSASSGRASGELFF.

This clonotype was seen repeatedly, ten times or more. The V gene is TRBV6-1, the J gene TRBJ2-5; TRBD1 aligns across 7 bases. The CDR3 spans 13 residues. V was pared by 9 bases and J by 4 bases, with 8 bases of the junction left unmatched. CDR1 and CDR2 from the germline V gene are MNHNS and SASEGT. CDR3 loop: CASTHPGGETQYF. The CDR3 DNA follows: TGTGCCAGTACTCACCCAGGGGGAGAGACCCAGTACTTC.

This clonotype was seen ten or more times. The chain carries TRBV7-2 and TRBJ2-1; 9 nucleotides agree with TRBD2. This CDR3 is 17 amino acids long. Losses at the gene ends were 1 base for V and 10 bases for J; bases not matched to a gene: 14. Germline-derived CDR1 and CDR2 are SGHTA and FQGNSA. CDR3 coding DNA: TGTGCCAGCAGCTTAGAGGCGGCTAGCGGGGCAGGTGGAGAGCAGTTCTTC. This sequence encodes CASSLEAASGAGGEQFF.

This clonotype came up many times. The CDR3 loop reads CSVATRTGELFF. The CDR3, as DNA: TGCAGCGTTGCGACCAGGACCGGGGAGCTGTTTTTT. V gene TRBV29-1 combines with J gene TRBJ2-2; the D is unclear. This CDR3 has 12 residues. Trimming removed 4 bases from V and 5 bases from J, with 8 bases in between. Per the germline V gene, CDR1 is SQVTM and CDR2 is ANQGSEA.

This clonotype was counted many times. The CDR3 protein is CASSFLSYYEQYF. DNA of the CDR3: TGCGCCAGCAGCTTTCTCAGTTACTACGAGCAGTACTTC. V is TRBV5-1 and J is TRBJ2-7; no reliable D call. Germline assignment: CDR1 SGHRS and CDR2 YFSETQ. Trimming cost V 2 bases and J 3 bases, with 9 bases left between them. CDR3 length equals 13 residues.